These T cell receptor beta chains were read from a single sample in a study of metastatic and nonmetastatic thyroid tumors. TCRdb ran MiXCR on the PCR reads. The table lists 8,000 to 10,000 clones, less than 40% of them singletons, with about 22% in the top ten. The sequenced sample consisted of tumor tissue. Receptors originate from a female donor with papillary thyroid cancer or a benign thyroid nodule (not recorded which). Some clones in this sample may be carry-over from other donors' samples. CDR3s include the opening cysteine and the closing phenylalanine or tryptophan. The D gene is left open where the match is weak. Clone size, where shown, is once, few, many, or a class for clones that have expanded.

cdr3_aa cdr3_nt j_call v_call d_call clone_size
CASSPLAGENNEQFF TGTGCCAGCAGTCCACTAGCGGGAGAAAACAATGAGCAGTTCTTC TRBJ2-1 TRBV6-4 TRBD2 -
CSASRQGLGNQPQHF TGCAGTGCTAGCAGACAGGGGCTGGGCAATCAGCCCCAGCATTTT TRBJ1-5 TRBV20-1 TRBD1 -
CASTMKGDRLNTEAFF TGTGCCAGCACCATGAAGGGCGACAGGCTGAACACTGAAGCTTTCTTT TRBJ1-1 TRBV27 - medium-sized
CASSRRTSGGYEQYF TGTGCCAGCAGCCGTCGGACTAGCGGGGGCTACGAGCAGTACTTC TRBJ2-7 TRBV6-1 TRBD2 large
CASSSLLGETQYF TGTGCCAGCAGCTCTTTACTAGGGGAGACCCAGTACTTC TRBJ2-5 TRBV7-3 - -
CASSILSQPQHF TGTGCCAGTAGTATTTTGAGTCAGCCCCAGCATTTT TRBJ1-5 TRBV19 - medium-sized
CASSPNRDANEKLFF TGTGCCAGCTCACCAAACCGGGACGCCAATGAAAAACTGTTTTTT TRBJ1-4 TRBV18 - medium-sized
CASSQGRSIYEQYF TGTGCCAGCAGCCAGGGACGGAGTATCTACGAGCAGTACTTC TRBJ2-7 TRBV3-1 - -
CASSLGQGSYEQYF TGTGCCAGCAGTTTGGGACAGGGCTCCTACGAGCAGTACTTC TRBJ2-7 TRBV6-5 TRBD1 -
CASSPWGGGDQPQHF TGTGCCAGCAGCCCTTGGGGGGGAGGAGATCAGCCCCAGCATTTT TRBJ1-5 TRBV5-5 - medium-sized
CASSRPRWLVKREKLFF TGTGCCAGCTCACGGCCTCGATGGCTGGTTAAAAGGGAAAAACTGTTTTTT TRBJ1-4 TRBV18 - medium-sized
CASSLEVAGTGELFF TGCGCCAGCAGCTTGGAGGTAGCAGGAACCGGGGAGCTGTTTTTT TRBJ2-2 TRBV5-1 - -
CATSRGAGRTGELFF TGTGCCACCAGCAGAGGGGCAGGACGCACCGGGGAGCTGTTTTTT TRBJ2-2 TRBV15 - medium-sized
CASRRPGQGVYF TGTGCCAGCAGACGCCCGGGACAGGGAGTGTACTTC TRBJ2-7 TRBV6-2/TRBV6-3 TRBD1 -
CASSYTALYGYTF TGTGCCAGCAGTTACACAGCCCTTTATGGCTACACCTTC TRBJ1-2 TRBV6-5 - many
CASSDSGGRSDTQYF TGTGCCAGCAGTGACTCGGGGGGGCGATCAGATACGCAGTATTTT TRBJ2-3 TRBV27 TRBD2 medium-sized
CASSPWVAPDTQYF TGTGCCAGCAGCCCCTGGGTAGCGCCAGATACGCAGTATTTT TRBJ2-3 TRBV27 - medium-sized
CASSPRPQGALGYTF TGTGCCAGCAGCCCGCGTCCACAGGGTGCTCTCGGCTACACCTTC TRBJ1-2 TRBV11-2 - -
CASSYTGGTNTEAFF TGTGCCAGTAGTTACACAGGGGGGACGAACACTGAAGCTTTCTTT TRBJ1-1 TRBV19 TRBD1 medium-sized
CASSFRENTEAFF TGTGCCAGCAGTTTCAGGGAAAACACTGAAGCTTTCTTT TRBJ1-1 TRBV12-3/TRBV12-4 - few
CASSKGTAGGTGELFF TGTGCCAGCAGCAAAGGGACGGCGGGAGGGACCGGGGAGCTGTTTTTT TRBJ2-2 TRBV11-2 TRBD2 few
CSARLAGLTDTQYF TGCAGTGCTAGACTAGCGGGGCTCACAGATACGCAGTATTTT TRBJ2-3 TRBV20-1 TRBD2 many
CASSQNQGQSNQPQHF TGCGCCAGCAGCCAGAACCAAGGACAGAGCAATCAGCCCCAGCATTTT TRBJ1-5 TRBV4-1 - -
CASSFSPEGMKTQYF TGTGCCAGCAGCTTCTCCCCCGAGGGGATGAAGACCCAGTACTTC TRBJ2-5 TRBV7-9 - -
CASSLIGTGLEGSEQFF TGTGCCAGCAGCTTAATCGGGACAGGACTAGAGGGAAGTGAGCAGTTCTTC TRBJ2-1 TRBV7-3 - -
CSARDHRAPGGSPLHF TGCAGTGCTAGAGATCACCGGGCCCCAGGGGGCTCACCCCTCCACTTT TRBJ1-6 TRBV20-1 TRBD1 -
CASSIFGVSNEKLFF TGTGCCAGTAGTATTTTTGGTGTCTCAAATGAAAAACTGTTTTTT TRBJ1-4 TRBV19 - -
CASSLDSGNYEQYF TGTGCCAGCAGCTTAGATAGCGGGAACTACGAGCAGTACTTC TRBJ2-7 TRBV7-2 TRBD2 -
CASSPWGGTDTQYF TGTGCCAGCAGCCCCTGGGGAGGGACAGATACGCAGTATTTT TRBJ2-3 TRBV6-1 TRBD2 -
CASSLNEMGPNTIYF TGCGCCAGCAGCTTGAACGAAATGGGGCCCAACACCATATATTTT TRBJ1-3 TRBV5-1 - medium-sized
CASSQDGTTAYNEQFF TGTGCCAGCAGCCAAGATGGGACTACCGCCTACAATGAGCAGTTCTTC TRBJ2-1 TRBV14 TRBD2 -